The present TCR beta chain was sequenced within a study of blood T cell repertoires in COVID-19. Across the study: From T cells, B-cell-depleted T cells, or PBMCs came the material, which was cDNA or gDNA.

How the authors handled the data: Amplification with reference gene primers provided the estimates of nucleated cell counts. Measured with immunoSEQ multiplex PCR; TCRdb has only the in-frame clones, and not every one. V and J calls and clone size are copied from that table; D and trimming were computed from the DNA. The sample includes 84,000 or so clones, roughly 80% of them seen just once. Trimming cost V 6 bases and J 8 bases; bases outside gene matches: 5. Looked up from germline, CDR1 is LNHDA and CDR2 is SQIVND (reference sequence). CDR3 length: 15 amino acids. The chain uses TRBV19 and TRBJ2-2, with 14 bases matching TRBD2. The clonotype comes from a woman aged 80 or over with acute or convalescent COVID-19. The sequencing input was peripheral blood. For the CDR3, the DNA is TGTGCCAGTAGGGGGACTAGCGGGAGTAGTGGGGAGCTGTTTTTT. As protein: CASRGTSGSSGELFF.